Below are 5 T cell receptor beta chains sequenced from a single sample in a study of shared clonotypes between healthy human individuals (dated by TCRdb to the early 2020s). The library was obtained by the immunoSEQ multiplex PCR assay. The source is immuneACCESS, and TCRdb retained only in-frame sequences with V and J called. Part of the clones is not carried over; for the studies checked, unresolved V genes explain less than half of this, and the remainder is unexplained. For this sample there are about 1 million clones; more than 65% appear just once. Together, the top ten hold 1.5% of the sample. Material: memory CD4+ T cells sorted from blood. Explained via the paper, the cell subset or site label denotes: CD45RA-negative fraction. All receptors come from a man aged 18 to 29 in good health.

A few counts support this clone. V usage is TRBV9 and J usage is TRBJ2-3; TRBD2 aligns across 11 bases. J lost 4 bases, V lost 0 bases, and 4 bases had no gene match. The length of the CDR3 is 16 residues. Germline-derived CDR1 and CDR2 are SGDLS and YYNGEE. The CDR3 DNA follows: TGTGCCAGCAGCGTAGGAATTAGCGGGGGGGCAGATACGCAGTATTTT. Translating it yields CASSVGISGGADTQYF.

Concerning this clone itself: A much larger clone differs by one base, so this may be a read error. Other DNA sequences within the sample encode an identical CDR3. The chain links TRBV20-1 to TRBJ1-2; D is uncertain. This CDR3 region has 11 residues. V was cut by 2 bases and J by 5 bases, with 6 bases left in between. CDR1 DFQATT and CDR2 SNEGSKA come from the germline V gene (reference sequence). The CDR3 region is CSARLGYGYTF. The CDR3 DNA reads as TGCAGTGCTAGATTGGGATATGGCTACACCTTC.

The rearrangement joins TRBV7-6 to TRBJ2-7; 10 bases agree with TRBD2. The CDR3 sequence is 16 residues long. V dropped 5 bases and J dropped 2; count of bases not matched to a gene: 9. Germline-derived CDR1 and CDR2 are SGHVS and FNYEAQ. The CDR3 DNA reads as TGTGCCAGCAGCCACCGGACTAGCGGAGAGCCCTACGAGCAGTACTTC. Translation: CASSHRTSGEPYEQYF. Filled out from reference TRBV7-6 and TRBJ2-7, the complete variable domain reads GAGVSQSPRYKVTKRGQDVALRCDPISGHVSLYWYRQALGQGPEFLTYFNYEAQQDKSGLPNDRFSAERPEGSISTLTIQRTEQRDSAMYRCASSHRTSGEPYEQYFGPGTRLTVT.

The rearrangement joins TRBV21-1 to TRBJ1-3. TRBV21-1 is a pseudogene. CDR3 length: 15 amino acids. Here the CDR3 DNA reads TGTGCCAGCAGTAACCCGGGCCACTCTGGAAACACCATATATTTT. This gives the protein CASSNPGHSGNTIYF.

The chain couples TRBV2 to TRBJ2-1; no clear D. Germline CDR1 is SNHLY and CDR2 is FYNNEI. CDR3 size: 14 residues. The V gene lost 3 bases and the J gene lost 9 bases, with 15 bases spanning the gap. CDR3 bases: TGTGCCAGCAGTGAGGGTGTACGTCCGGGTGAGCAGTTCTTC. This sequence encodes CASSEGVRPGEQFF.